The 17 T cell receptor beta chains below all came from one sample that was sequenced in a study of T cell responses to AZD1222 COVID-19 vaccine. The assay was immunoSEQ multiplex PCR, and TCRdb's table has in-frame clones only and misses some. The sample yields roughly 97,000 clones, about 88% seen once. This specimen was peripheral blood, taken on day 0 of AZD1222 vaccination. The receptors here all came from an adult in good health.

V and J are TRBV9 and TRBJ1-4; 8 positions agree with TRBD1. The CDR3 sequence is 14 residues long. Germline CDR1 SGDLS, CDR2 YYNGEE. With 3 bases clipped from V and 8 bases from J, the junction kept 6 bases outside the gene matches. As DNA, the CDR3 is TGTGCCAGCAGCGCCCGACAGGGGAGGGAAAAACTGTTTTTT. It is translated as CASSARQGREKLFF. Complete variable domain (other parts from reference TRBV9 and TRBJ1-4): DSGVTQTPKHLITATGQRVTLRCSPRSGDLSVYWYQQSLDQGLQFLIQYYNGEERAKGNILERFSAQQFPDLHSELNLSSLELGDSALYFCASSARQGREKLFFGSGTQLSVL.

DNA of the CDR3: TGCGCCAGCAGTGAAGGAACTGTAGGTGGCTACACCTTC. Its protein product is CASSEGTVGGYTF. The chain carries TRBV10-2 and TRBJ1-2; D is unclear. Trimming left V 3 bases short and J 7 bases short, with 12 bases between. The CDR3 has 13 residues. CDR1 and CDR2 from the germline V gene are WSHSY and SAAADI.

The chain couples TRBV3-1 (or the pseudogene TRBV3-2) to TRBJ1-2; TRBD1 matches at 9 bases. CDR3 length: 14 amino acids. The germline V gene encodes CDR1 LGHDT and CDR2 YNNKEL (reference sequence). Trimming at V came to 4 bases and at J to 6 bases, leaving 6 bases not matched to a gene. CDR3 in amino acids: CASSPGTGTDGYTF. The CDR3 DNA follows: TGTGCCAGCAGCCCCGGGACAGGGACTGATGGCTACACCTTC.

The chain employs TRBV4-3 and TRBJ2-7; 8 bases are a match to TRBD2. This CDR3 is 15 amino acids long. From germline, CDR1 is LGHNA and CDR2 YSLEER. Trimming at V came to 4 bases and at J to 3 bases, leaving 8 bases not matched to a gene. CDR3 in DNA: TGCGCCAGCAGCCCATCCAGCGGGGGACACTACGAGCAGTACTTC. Its protein is CASSPSSGGHYEQYF.

V is TRBV11-2 and J is TRBJ2-7, with a possible D match to TRBD1 (6 bases). This CDR3 has 17 residues. CDR1 is SGHAT, CDR2 FQNNGV, per germline. V lost 0 bases, J lost 5 bases, and 20 bases lay in between. The CDR3 is CASSLDRGQFRLHEQYF. CDR3 bases: TGTGCCAGCAGCTTAGATCGAGGACAGTTCCGGTTGCACGAGCAGTACTTC.

CDR3 region: CASSFQGSTNEKLFF. The DNA of the CDR3 is TGTGCCAGCAGTTTCCAGGGATCAACTAATGAAAAACTGTTTTTT. V is TRBV6-1 and J is TRBJ1-4; maybe TRBD1 (5 bases). The CDR3 is 15 amino acids. The V gene lost 5 bases and the J gene lost 0 bases, with 10 bases spanning the gap. Germline CDR1 is MNHNS and CDR2 is SASEGT.

This chain connects TRBV3-1 (or the pseudogene TRBV3-2) to TRBJ2-5, with TRBD2 matching 7 bases. Germline CDR1 LGHDT, CDR2 YNNKEL (reference sequence). Trimming at V came to 1 base and at J to 3 bases, leaving 11 bases not matched to a gene. The CDR3 covers 17 residues. This CDR3 is CASSQGRWGGPEETQYF. The CDR3 coding sequence is TGTGCCAGCAGCCAAGGTCGATGGGGGGGACCCGAAGAGACCCAGTACTTC.

In its sample, this clone was seen once. The rearrangement joins TRBV21-1 to TRBJ1-4. TRBV21-1 is noted as a pseudogene. CDR3 length: 13 residues. The CDR3 nucleotides read TGTGCCAGCTGCCCCCGGGCTAATGAAAAACTGTTTTTT. Its translation is CASCPRANEKLFF.

This clone appeared a few times. The chain employs TRBV5-1 and TRBJ2-2, with D unclear. Trimming took 7 bases from V and 1 from J, leaving 11 bases between them. The CDR3 loop spans 14 amino acids. Germline loops: CDR1 SGHRS, CDR2 YFSETQ. CDR3 sequence: CASRWTVNTGELFF. For the CDR3, the DNA is TGCGCCAGCCGATGGACCGTGAACACCGGGGAGCTGTTTTTT.

The chain employs TRBV4-1 and TRBJ1-6; D call uncertain. The CDR3 runs to 16 residues. Germline V gene data show CDR1 as MGHRA and CDR2 as YSYEKL. V dropped 4 bases and J dropped 9 bases, with 19 bases sitting between them. The CDR3 here is CASSPTDILKGSPLHF. CDR3 DNA: TGCGCCAGCAGCCCAACCGACATCTTAAAGGGTTCACCCCTCCACTTT.

This clone was detected once. The chain employs TRBV3-1 (or the pseudogene TRBV3-2) and TRBJ2-3; D may be TRBD1 or TRBD2 (5 bases each). The CDR3 is 15 residues long. Deletions cut 4 bases from V and 2 bases from J, with 13 bases between. From germline, CDR1 is LGHDT and CDR2 YNNKEL (reference sequence). The CDR3 nucleotides read TGTGCCAGCAGCCCCGAGGGACGCCTCACAGATACGCAGTATTTT. The encoded protein is CASSPEGRLTDTQYF.

V is TRBV3-1 (or the pseudogene TRBV3-2) and J is TRBJ1-6; 9 bases fit TRBD1. Germline V lookup: CDR1 LGHDT, CDR2 YNNKEL (reference sequence). V lost 3 bases and J lost 9; bases outside the gene matches: 3. The CDR3 extends over 14 amino acids. The CDR3 nucleotides are TGTGCCAGCAGCCACGGGACAGGGTTTTCACCCCTCCACTTT. Translating it yields CASSHGTGFSPLHF.

Note on this clone: One end of the junction varies from germline; a read error may be responsible. The V gene is TRBV6-1, the J gene TRBJ1-4, with TRBD1 identical over 9 bases. CDR1 is MNHNS, CDR2 SASEGT, per germline. The CDR3 contains 14 residues. The CDR3 is CASREDRGYEKLFF. The DNA of the CDR3 is TGTGCCAGCAGAGAAGACAGGGGGTATGAAAAACTGTTTTTT.

CDR3 region: CASSFSRMSPLHF. The DNA for the CDR3 is TGTGCCAGCAGTTTCAGTCGGATGTCACCCCTCCACTTT. The chain couples TRBV7-9 to TRBJ1-6, with D hard to call. The ends were cut back, 6 bases at V and 10 bases at J, with 13 bases in the middle. The germline gives CDR1 SEHNR, CDR2 FQNEAQ (reference sequence). The length of the CDR3 is 13 residues.

The rearrangement links TRBV7-9 to TRBJ2-7; TRBD1 matches at 12 bases. V lost 4 bases and J lost 2; bases outside the gene matches: 9. The CDR3 contains 17 residues. CDR1 and CDR2 from the germline V gene are SEHNR and FQNEAQ (reference sequence). CDR3 bases: TGTGCCAGCAGCTACCAACCCGGGACAGGGGGCACCTACGAGCAGTACTTC. Its translation: CASSYQPGTGGTYEQYF.

The chain carries TRBV14 and TRBJ1-6; perhaps TRBD1 as D (5 bases). Trimming stripped 2 bases from V and 7 bases from J, with 12 bases between. The CDR3 contains 15 residues. Germline V lookup: CDR1 SGHDN, CDR2 FVKESK. CDR3 sequence: CASSQQGNVNSPLHF. The CDR3, as DNA: TGTGCCAGCAGCCAACAGGGAAATGTCAATTCACCCCTCCACTTT. The complete variable domain, with remaining parts taken from reference TRBV14 and TRBJ1-6, reads EAGVTQFPSHSVIEKGQTVTLRCDPISGHDNLYWYRRVMGKEIKFLLHFVKESKQDESGMPNNRFLAERTGGTYSTLKVQPAELEDSGVYFCASSQQGNVNSPLHFGNGTRLTVT.

The chain couples TRBV4-3 to TRBJ2-5, with D possibly called TRBD1 or TRBD2 (6 bases each). From germline, CDR1 is LGHNA and CDR2 YSLEER. The CDR3 consists of 13 residues. With 0 bases removed from V and 7 bases from J, the gap between germline ends came to 9 bases. This chain's CDR3 is CASSQEEGGTQYF. The CDR3, as DNA: TGCGCCAGCAGCCAAGAGGAGGGGGGGACCCAGTACTTC.